This T cell receptor (beta chain) was captured in a study of T cells in Graves' hyperthyroidism and ophthalmopathy. Unmatched junction bases numbered 3, after V lost 1 base and J lost 1 base. CDR3 length: 14 amino acids. Per the germline V gene, CDR1 is GTSNPN and CDR2 is SVGIG (reference sequence). This clonotype turned up a few times. Amplified TCR beta CDR3 regions came from RNA transcripts. HTBI primers were the set used in a first-round RT-PCR of the TCR CDR3. TCRdb reprocessed the multiplex PCR reads via MiXCR and lists one record per CDR3 protein. This table has 490,000 or so distinct CDR3 sequences, about 16% appearing once.

This clonotype originated in a woman in her thirties with Graves' ophthalmopathy. The J gene is TRBJ2-5, the V gene TRBV30, with 7 bases matching TRBD1. Sequencing input: blood. The DNA for the CDR3 is TGTGCCTGGAGTGCACAGGGGTTCCAAGAGACCCAGTACTTC. It is translated as CAWSAQGFQETQYF.